This T cell receptor beta chain originates from a study of neurological immune-mediated disorders. TCRdb re-derived calls from the 5' RACE reads in MiXCR, one entry per CDR3 protein. Here the sample spans fewer than 45,000 distinct CDR3 sequences, almost 7.5% being singletons. Trimming left V 5 bases short and J 1 base short, with 11 bases between. The CDR3 covers 14 residues. Germline assignment: CDR1 MNHEY and CDR2 SVGAGI. This clonotype has ten or more counts. The chain couples TRBV6-5 to TRBJ1-1; D is unclear. Source material: PBMCs. The sequence derives from a woman aged 40 to 55 in good health. CDR3 DNA: TGTGCCAGCAGTCAGGACCGAAAGAACACTGAAGCTTTCTTT. It yields the protein CASSQDRKNTEAFF.